This T cell receptor (beta chain) was retrieved from a study of cytomegalovirus exposure and HLA in healthy donors. The table came from immunoSEQ multiplex PCR; TCRdb's copy has only in-frame clones and leaves some out. The sample lists 97,000 or so clones; about 83% were seen once. Separate from the 666-subject first cohort was the 120-subject validation cohort, to which the donors belonged. The TCR comes from a woman aged 30 to 39 in good health and CMV-seronegative. Sequencing was carried out using PBMCs.

CDR3: CASSEKNPGQGAWDTEAFF. CDR3 DNA sequence: TGTGCCAGCAGTGAGAAGAACCCGGGACAGGGGGCATGGGACACTGAAGCTTTCTTT. The chain couples TRBV6-1 to TRBJ1-1; 12 bases map to TRBD1. The ends lost 3 bases at V and 3 bases at J; junction bases unmatched: 14. Germline loops: CDR1 MNHNS, CDR2 SASEGT. This CDR3 is 19 amino acids long.